Reported below is one T cell receptor beta chain. The data were taken from a study of shared T cell receptors in the human thymus. Germline CDR1 SQVTM, CDR2 ANQGSEA. The CDR3 is 14 amino acids. Trimming cost V 4 bases and J 6 bases, with 17 bases left between them. Sequencing was performed with immunoSEQ multiplex PCR; in TCRdb, only in-frame clones are kept and a portion is missing. The data contain hundreds of thousands of clones, around 78% of them singletons. These data were also filed under a second study, of human thymus T cells.

The gene calls are TRBV29-1 and TRBJ2-3; D is ambiguous. The clonotype was recovered from a boy in the first two years of life with a congenital heart defect. The sequenced material came from thymocytes. This CDR3 reads CSVVCYPGLDTQYF. CDR3 nucleotide sequence: TGCAGCGTTGTATGCTACCCTGGTTTGGATACGCAGTATTTT.